This TCR beta chain was documented in a study of T cell changes during pregnancy in multiple sclerosis. The germline V and J ends were trimmed by 4 bases and 1 base, with 17 bases remaining between them. Germline-derived CDR1 and CDR2 are SGHRS and YFSETQ. The CDR3 is made up of 16 amino acids. Method: immunoSEQ multiplex PCR; TCRdb's copy keeps in-frame clones and lacks some. The table records more than 55,000 clones, just over 90% of them present only once. The V call is TRBV5-1, the J call TRBJ1-2, with a possible D match to TRBD1 (5 bases). The clonotype comes from a female donor with multiple sclerosis, enrolled in a pregnancy study. Sequenced here: peripheral blood, sampled in the third trimester of pregnancy. For the CDR3, the DNA is TGCGCCAGCAGCCCAAACGGGGGGACGGGTAACTATGGCTACACCTTC. It yields the protein CASSPNGGTGNYGYTF.